These 17 T cell receptor beta chains came from one sample sequenced in a study of T cell changes during pregnancy in multiple sclerosis (dated by TCRdb to between 2018 and 2021). Receptor libraries were prepared by the immunoSEQ multiplex PCR assay. The table comes from immuneACCESS by way of TCRdb, which keeps in-frame sequences with V and J called. Part of the clones is missing from these tables; in studies checked, under half for an unresolved V gene and the rest for unknown reasons. The sample yields about 70,000 clones; almost 95% were counted once. The ten largest clones capture 2% to 2.5% of the sample. Sample: peripheral blood, taken before pregnancy. The receptor source for this set is a female donor with multiple sclerosis, enrolled in a pregnancy study.

The CDR3: CASSLVGGPLSGANVLTF. The CDR3 region has the DNA TGTGCCAGCAGCTTGGTGGGGGGTCCGCTCTCTGGGGCCAACGTCCTGACTTTC. V is TRBV5-6 and J is TRBJ2-6; TRBD2 might be the D (6 bases). CDR1 is SGHDT and CDR2 is YYEEEE in the germline V gene. V was clipped by 0 bases and J by 0 bases, with 13 bases between them. This CDR3 comprises 18 residues.

The chain couples TRBV5-1 to TRBJ2-7; D ambiguous. Germline V gene data show CDR1 as SGHRS and CDR2 as YFSETQ. V was shortened by 7 bases and J by 5 bases, with 19 bases between the two germline ends. This CDR3 has 14 residues. CDR3 in amino acids: CASRREAEADEQYF. DNA of the CDR3: TGCGCCAGCCGACGAGAGGCAGAAGCCGACGAGCAGTACTTC. Looking up the rest from reference TRBV5-1 and TRBJ2-7 gives the full variable domain: KAGVTQTPRYLIKTRGQQVTLSCSPISGHRSVSWYQQTPGQGLQFLFEYFSETQRNKGNFPGRFSGRQFSNSRSEMNVSTLELGDSALYLCASRREAEADEQYFGPGTRLTVT.

V gene TRBV7-3 combines with J gene TRBJ2-3; 12 nucleotides align to TRBD2. Germline CDR1 reads SGHTA; CDR2 reads FQGTGA. Trimming cost V 4 bases and J 2 bases; bases outside gene matches: 1. The CDR3 loop spans 15 amino acids. The CDR3 loop reads CASSWTSGNTDTQYF. The CDR3, as DNA: TGTGCCAGCAGCTGGACTAGCGGGAACACAGATACGCAGTATTTT.

The chain recombines TRBV7-9 with TRBJ2-1; perhaps TRBD1 as D (5 bases). In germline, CDR1 is SEHNR, CDR2 FQNEAQ (reference sequence). The CDR3 consists of 14 residues. The ends were cut back, 5 bases at V and 1 base at J, with 9 bases in the middle. The CDR3 spells CASSPKGSYNEQFF. The CDR3 nucleotides are TGTGCCAGCAGCCCCAAGGGGTCCTACAATGAGCAGTTCTTC.

The V gene is TRBV19, the J gene TRBJ1-1; TRBD1 is a possible D gene (5 bases). Trimming shortened V by 6 bases and J by 0 bases, and 17 bases separated the two germline ends. The CDR3 contains 16 residues. Germline loops: CDR1 LNHDA, CDR2 SQIVND (reference sequence). The CDR3 region is CASSHQTALMNTEAFF. The CDR3 DNA sequence: TGTGCCAGTAGCCACCAGACAGCGCTCATGAACACTGAAGCTTTCTTT.

This chain links TRBV19 with TRBJ2-1, with TRBD2 matching 12 bases. From germline, CDR1 is LNHDA and CDR2 SQIVND (reference sequence). The CDR3 runs 18 residues. Germline trimming cut 5 bases from V and 6 bases from J; bases unmatched to any gene: 14. This chain's CDR3 is CASSSRTSGTSRGNEQFF. The CDR3 nucleotides are TGTGCCAGTAGTTCCCGGACTAGCGGGACCTCCCGGGGCAATGAGCAGTTCTTC.

V gene TRBV19 combines with J gene TRBJ2-7; D remains ambiguous. Deletions cut 5 bases from V and 0 bases from J, with 14 bases between. Germline V gene data show CDR1 as LNHDA and CDR2 as SQIVND (reference sequence). The CDR3 covers 15 residues. The CDR3 sequence: CASSRVGSSSYEQYF. For the CDR3, the DNA is TGTGCCAGTAGTCGAGTCGGGTCTAGCTCCTACGAGCAGTACTTC. The variable domain in full, completed from reference TRBV19 and TRBJ2-7, reads DGGITQSPKYLFRKEGQNVTLSCEQNLNHDAMYWYRQDPGQGLRLIYYSQIVNDFQKGDIAEGYSVSREKKESFPLTVTSAQKNPTAFYLCASSRVGSSSYEQYFGPGTRLTVT.

The chain uses TRBV7-9 and TRBJ2-2; possible D gene TRBD1, 6 bases. This CDR3 has 15 amino acids. Trimming stripped 5 bases from V and 1 base from J, with 11 bases between. The germline V gene has CDR1 SEHNR and CDR2 FQNEAQ (reference sequence). The DNA for the CDR3 is TGTGCCAGCAGCCCCGGACAGAAGAACACCGGGGAGCTGTTTTTT. Translated, it gives CASSPGQKNTGELFF.

With regard to this clone: A read error may produce the germline difference seen at one junction end. V gene TRBV5-4 combines with J gene TRBJ2-7; tentatively, D is TRBD2 (5 bases). The length of the CDR3 is 15 residues. Germline V gene data show CDR1 as SGHNT and CDR2 as YYREEE (reference sequence). The CDR3 is CASSPQLGGSHEQYF. The DNA for the CDR3 is TGTGCCAGCAGTCCTCAACTAGGAGGCTCCCACGAGCAGTACTTC.

The chain joins TRBV19 to TRBJ2-3, with 11 bases identical to TRBD2. This CDR3 has 15 amino acids. V trimming: 10 bases; J trimming: 2 bases; junction bases outside the gene matches: 8. Germline CDR1 reads LNHDA; CDR2 reads SQIVND (reference sequence). The CDR3 loop is CATTELAGVTDTQYF. The CDR3 region has the DNA TGTGCCACCACTGAACTAGCGGGGGTCACAGATACGCAGTATTTT.

The chain uses TRBV5-5 and TRBJ2-7; 9 nucleotides match TRBD2. The CDR3 length is 16 residues. Unmatched junction bases numbered 5, after V lost 0 bases and J lost 1 base. Germline V gene data show CDR1 as SGHKS and CDR2 as YYEKEE (reference sequence). The CDR3 loop is CASSLVSSGRSYEQYF. The DNA for the CDR3 is TGTGCCAGCAGCTTGGTTTCCAGCGGGAGGTCCTACGAGCAGTACTTC.

This clone was picked up one time. The chain carries TRBV18 and TRBJ2-1; TRBD1 matches at 11 bases. The germline gives CDR1 KGHSH, CDR2 LQKENI. The CDR3 runs to 15 residues. V trimming: 4 bases; J trimming: 7 bases; junction bases outside the gene matches: 6. The CDR3 loop reads CASSLDRGRENEQFF. The CDR3 coding sequence is TGTGCCAGCTCACTGGACAGGGGGCGTGAGAATGAGCAGTTCTTC.

This chain joins TRBV2 and TRBJ1-4, with 7 bases fitting TRBD1. The CDR3 is 16 amino acids. With V trimmed by 2 bases and J by 1 base, 4 bases remained unmatched. Germline V gene data show CDR1 as SNHLY and CDR2 as FYNNEI. The CDR3 here is CASSEPTGETNEKLFF. CDR3 sequence (DNA): TGTGCCAGCAGTGAACCTACAGGGGAAACTAATGAAAAACTGTTTTTT.

J is TRBJ1-5 and V is TRBV10-2; tentatively, D is TRBD1 (6 bases). V was clipped by 0 bases and J by 9 bases, with 15 bases between them. The V gene's germline CDR1 is WSHSY and CDR2 SAAADI. The CDR3 length is 15 residues. CDR3 sequence (DNA): TGCGCCAGCAGTGAGTCGAAGGCAGGGGTTTGGCCCCAGCATTTT. Amino acid sequence: CASSESKAGVWPQHF.

The rearrangement joins TRBV19 to TRBJ2-7, with D possibly matching TRBD2 (7 bases). Germline V gene lookup returns CDR1 LNHDA and CDR2 SQIVND (reference sequence). Trimming pared 3 bases from V and 3 bases from J, leaving 12 bases between. This CDR3 comprises 14 residues. CDR3 in amino acids: CASSISGGIYEQYF. CDR3 sequence (DNA): TGTGCCAGTAGTATCTCGGGGGGCATCTACGAGCAGTACTTC.

Here the CDR3 DNA reads TGTGCCAGCAGCCCCAGACAGTCTAACTATGGCTACACCTTC. Amino acids: CASSPRQSNYGYTF. The chain combines TRBV9 with TRBJ1-2; maybe TRBD1 (5 bases). The V gene lost 4 bases and the J gene lost 0 bases, with 10 bases spanning the gap. Germline V gene lookup returns CDR1 SGDLS and CDR2 YYNGEE. CDR3 length: 14 residues.

The rearrangement links TRBV2 to TRBJ2-3; D perhaps matches TRBD2 (6 bases). The CDR3 is 13 residues long. V shed 7 bases and J shed 7 bases, with 15 bases lying between them. From germline, CDR1 is SNHLY and CDR2 FYNNEI. The CDR3 region is CASTRQGLHTQYF. CDR3 nucleotides: TGTGCCAGCACCCGCCAGGGACTCCATACGCAGTATTTT.